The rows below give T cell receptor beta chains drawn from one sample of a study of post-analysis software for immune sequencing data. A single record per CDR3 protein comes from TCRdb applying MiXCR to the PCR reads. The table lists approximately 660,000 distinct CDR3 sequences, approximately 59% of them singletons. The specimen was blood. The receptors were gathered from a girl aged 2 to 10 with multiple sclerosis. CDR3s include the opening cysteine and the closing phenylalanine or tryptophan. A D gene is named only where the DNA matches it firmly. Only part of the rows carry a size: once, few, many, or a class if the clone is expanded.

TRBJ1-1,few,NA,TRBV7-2,CASSLGLGLGTEAFF,TGTGCCAGCAGCTTAGGGTTAGGGCTGGGCACTGAAGCTTTCTTT
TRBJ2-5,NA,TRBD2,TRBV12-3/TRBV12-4,CASSVVLSAGGPRTQYF,TGTGCCAGCAGCGTTGTGTTGTCGGCGGGGGGCCCTCGGACCCAGTACTTC
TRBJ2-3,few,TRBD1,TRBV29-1,CSVTQGALTDTQYF,TGCAGCGTGACACAGGGGGCACTCACAGATACGCAGTATTTT
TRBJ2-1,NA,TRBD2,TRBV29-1,CSVRTSGSGYEQFF,TGCAGCGTCCGGACTAGCGGGAGTGGGTATGAGCAGTTCTTC
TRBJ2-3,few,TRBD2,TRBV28,CASRSGGSTDTQYF,TGTGCCAGCCGTAGCGGGGGAAGCACAGATACGCAGTATTTT
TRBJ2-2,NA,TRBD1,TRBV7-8,CASSLDQGAGTGELFF,TGTGCCAGCAGCTTAGATCAGGGGGCTGGGACCGGGGAGCTGTTTTTT
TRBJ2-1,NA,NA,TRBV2,CASTTLEGSYNEQFF,TGCGCCAGCACCACCCTCGAGGGGTCTTACAATGAGCAGTTCTTC
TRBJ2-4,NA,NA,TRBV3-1,CASSQEPRAALTKNIQYF,TGTGCCAGCAGCCAAGAACCACGTGCCGCCCTAACCAAAAACATTCAGTACTTC
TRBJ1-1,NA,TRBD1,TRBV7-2,CASSLGVTGSTEAFF,TGTGCCAGCAGCTTAGGTGTGACAGGGTCGACTGAAGCTTTCTTT
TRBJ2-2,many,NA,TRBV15,CATSRGQTNTGELFF,TGTGCCACCAGCAGAGGACAGACCAACACCGGGGAGCTGTTTTTT
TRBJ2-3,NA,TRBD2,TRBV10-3,CAISDAGGVTDTQYF,TGTGCCATCAGTGACGCGGGGGGAGTGACAGATACGCAGTATTTT
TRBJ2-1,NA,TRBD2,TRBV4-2,CASSQEVAGAYSGEQFF,TGTGCCAGCAGCCAAGAAGTAGCGGGGGCCTATTCCGGAGAGCAGTTCTTC
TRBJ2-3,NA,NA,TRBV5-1,CASSWASGDTQYF,TGCGCCAGCAGCTGGGCCTCAGGAGATACGCAGTATTTT
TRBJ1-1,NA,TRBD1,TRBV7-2,CASSSPRGQGTEAFF,TGTGCCAGCAGCTCCCCCAGGGGGCAAGGCACTGAAGCTTTCTTT
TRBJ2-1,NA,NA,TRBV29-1,CSGTVGSSYNEQFF,TGCAGCGGGACGGTGGGGTCCTCCTACAATGAGCAGTTCTTC
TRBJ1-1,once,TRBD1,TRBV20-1,CSVEDRLSTEAFF,TGCAGTGTGGAGGACAGGCTCTCCACTGAAGCTTTCTTT
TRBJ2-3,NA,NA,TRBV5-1,CASSLGPSTGEADTQYF,TGCGCCAGCAGCTTGGGGCCCTCGACTGGAGAAGCAGATACGCAGTATTTT
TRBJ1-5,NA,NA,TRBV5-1,CASSSVPGSQPQHF,TGCGCCAGCAGCAGTGTCCCGGGTAGTCAGCCCCAGCATTTT
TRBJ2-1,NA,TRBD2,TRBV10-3,CAISVAGDENNEQFF,TGTGCCATCTCAGTTGCGGGAGACGAAAACAATGAGCAGTTCTTC
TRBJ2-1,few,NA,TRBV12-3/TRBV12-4,CASSFTLTTEFF,TGTGCCAGCAGTTTTACCCTAACTACGGAGTTCTTC
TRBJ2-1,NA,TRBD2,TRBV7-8,CASSLVTSGSRGEQFF,TGTGCCAGCAGCTTAGTGACTAGCGGGTCGAGGGGGGAGCAGTTCTTC
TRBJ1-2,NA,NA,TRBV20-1,CSARDGGSGYTF,TGCAGTGCTAGGGACGGCGGGAGTGGCTACACCTTC
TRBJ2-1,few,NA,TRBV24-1,CATSDLGDSEYNEQFF,TGTGCCACCAGTGACCTAGGGGACTCCGAGTACAATGAGCAGTTCTTC
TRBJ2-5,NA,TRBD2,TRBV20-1,CSARDGAGAPFKAPGGQETQYF,TGCAGTGCTAGAGATGGCGCGGGAGCCCCCTTTAAAGCACCGGGGGGGCAAGAGACCCAGTACTTC
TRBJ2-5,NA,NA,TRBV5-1,CASSWGLAAFGETQYF,TGCGCCAGCAGCTGGGGCTTAGCGGCATTCGGAGAGACCCAGTACTTC
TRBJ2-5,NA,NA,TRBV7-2,CASSFGAGIETQYF,TGTGCCAGCAGCTTTGGTGCAGGGATTGAGACCCAGTACTTC
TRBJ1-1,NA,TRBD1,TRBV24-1,CATSGTGSSEAFF,TGTGCCACCAGTGGGACAGGGTCGTCTGAAGCTTTCTTT
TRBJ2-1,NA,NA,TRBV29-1,CSVMVENEQFF,TGCAGCGTTATGGTCGAGAATGAGCAGTTCTTC
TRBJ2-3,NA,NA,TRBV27,CASSHSTRGPTDTQYF,TGTGCCAGCAGTCACTCGACTAGAGGACCCACAGATACGCAGTATTTT
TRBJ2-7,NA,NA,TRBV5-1,CASSGGGGEQYF,TGCGCCAGCAGCGGGGGAGGGGGCGAGCAGTACTTC
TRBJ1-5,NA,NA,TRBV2,CASRGEGVSNQPQHF,TGTGCCAGCAGGGGGGAGGGGGTTAGCAATCAGCCCCAGCATTTT
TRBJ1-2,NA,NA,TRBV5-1,CASSLWAPVDGYTF,TGCGCCAGCAGCTTGTGGGCGCCCGTGGATGGCTACACCTTC
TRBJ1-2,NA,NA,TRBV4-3,CASSQALGQPMTYYGYTF,TGCGCCAGCAGCCAGGCCCTCGGGCAGCCTATGACTTACTATGGCTACACCTTC